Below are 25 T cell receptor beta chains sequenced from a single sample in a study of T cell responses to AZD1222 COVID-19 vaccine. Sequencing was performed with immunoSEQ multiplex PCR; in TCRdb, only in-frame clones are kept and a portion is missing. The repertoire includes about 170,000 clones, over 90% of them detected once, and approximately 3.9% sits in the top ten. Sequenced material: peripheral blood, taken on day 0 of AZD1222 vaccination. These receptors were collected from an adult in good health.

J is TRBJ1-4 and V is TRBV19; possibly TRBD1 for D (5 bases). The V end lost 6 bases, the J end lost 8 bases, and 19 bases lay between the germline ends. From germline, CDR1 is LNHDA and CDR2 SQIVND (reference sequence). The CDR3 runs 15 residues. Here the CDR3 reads CASSPGLGPREKLFF. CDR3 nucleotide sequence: TGTGCCAGTAGCCCAGGATTGGGGCCTCGAGAAAAACTGTTTTTT.

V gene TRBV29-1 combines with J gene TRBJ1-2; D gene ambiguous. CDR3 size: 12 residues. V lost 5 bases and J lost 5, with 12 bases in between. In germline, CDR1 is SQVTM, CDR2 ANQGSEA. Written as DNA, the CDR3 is TGCAGCGTTTCAACGATTGAATATGGCTACACCTTC. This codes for CSVSTIEYGYTF.

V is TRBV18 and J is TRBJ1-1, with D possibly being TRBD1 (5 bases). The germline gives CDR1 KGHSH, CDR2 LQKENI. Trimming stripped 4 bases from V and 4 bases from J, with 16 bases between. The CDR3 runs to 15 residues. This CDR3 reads CASSLRDGAVTEAFF. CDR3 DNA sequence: TGTGCCAGCTCACTACGGGACGGAGCCGTCACTGAAGCTTTCTTT.

The CDR3: CASISPGRDGYTF. CDR3 nucleotides: TGTGCCAGCATCTCGCCCGGTAGGGATGGCTACACCTTC. This chain joins TRBV6-5 and TRBJ1-2; D uncertain. Germline V gives CDR1 MNHEY, CDR2 SVGAGI. V was shortened by 7 bases and J by 6 bases, with 15 bases between the two germline ends. The CDR3 is 13 residues long.

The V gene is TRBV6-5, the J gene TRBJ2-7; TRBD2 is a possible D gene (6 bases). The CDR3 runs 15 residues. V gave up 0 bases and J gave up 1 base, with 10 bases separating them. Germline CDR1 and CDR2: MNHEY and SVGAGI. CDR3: CASSYSKSGSYEQYF. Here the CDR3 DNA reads TGTGCCAGCAGTTACTCGAAGAGCGGGTCCTACGAGCAGTACTTC.

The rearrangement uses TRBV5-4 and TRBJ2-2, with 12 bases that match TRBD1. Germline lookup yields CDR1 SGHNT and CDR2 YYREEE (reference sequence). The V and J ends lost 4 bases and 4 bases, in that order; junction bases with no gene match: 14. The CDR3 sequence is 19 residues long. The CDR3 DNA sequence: TGTGCCAGCAGCCTTTCGGGGGGACAGGGGGCACGAATCACCGGGGAGCTGTTTTTT. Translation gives CASSLSGGQGARITGELFF. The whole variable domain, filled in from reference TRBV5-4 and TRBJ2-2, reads ETGVTQSPTHLIKTRGQQVTLRCSSQSGHNTVSWYQQALGQGPQFIFQYYREEENGRGNFPPRFSGLQFPNYSSELNVNALELDDSALYLCASSLSGGQGARITGELFFGEGSRLTVL.

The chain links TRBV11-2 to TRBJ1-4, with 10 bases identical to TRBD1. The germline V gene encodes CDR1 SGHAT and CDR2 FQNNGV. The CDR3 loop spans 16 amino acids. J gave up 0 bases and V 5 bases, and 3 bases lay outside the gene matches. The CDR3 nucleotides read TGTGCCAGCAGCCCGGGGACAGGGGCAACTAATGAAAAACTGTTTTTT. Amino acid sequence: CASSPGTGATNEKLFF.

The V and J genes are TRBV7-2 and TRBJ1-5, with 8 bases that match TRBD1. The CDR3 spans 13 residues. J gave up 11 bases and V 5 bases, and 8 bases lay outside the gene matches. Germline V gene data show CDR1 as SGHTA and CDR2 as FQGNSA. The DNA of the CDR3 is TGTGCCAGCAGCCCGACGGACAGGGTGGCCCAGCATTTT. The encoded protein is CASSPTDRVAQHF.

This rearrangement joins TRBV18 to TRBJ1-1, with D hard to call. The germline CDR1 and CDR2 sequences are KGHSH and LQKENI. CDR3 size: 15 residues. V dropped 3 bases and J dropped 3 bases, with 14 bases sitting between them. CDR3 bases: TGTGCCAGCTCACCGAGGGTGGCCGTGGACACTGAAGCTTTCTTT. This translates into CASSPRVAVDTEAFF.

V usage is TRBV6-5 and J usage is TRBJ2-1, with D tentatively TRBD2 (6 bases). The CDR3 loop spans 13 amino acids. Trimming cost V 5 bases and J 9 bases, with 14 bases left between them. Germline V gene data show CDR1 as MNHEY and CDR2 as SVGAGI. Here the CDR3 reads CASSRLGNGEQFF. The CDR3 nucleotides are TGTGCCAGCAGTCGACTAGGGAACGGTGAGCAGTTCTTC.

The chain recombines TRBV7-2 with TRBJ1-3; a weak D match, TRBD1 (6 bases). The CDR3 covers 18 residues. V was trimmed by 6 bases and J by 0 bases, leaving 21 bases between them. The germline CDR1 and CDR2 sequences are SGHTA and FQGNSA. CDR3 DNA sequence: TGTGCCAGCAGGCAACAGGGCCGGCAGCTAAGCTCTGGAAACACCATATATTTT. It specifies CASRQQGRQLSSGNTIYF.

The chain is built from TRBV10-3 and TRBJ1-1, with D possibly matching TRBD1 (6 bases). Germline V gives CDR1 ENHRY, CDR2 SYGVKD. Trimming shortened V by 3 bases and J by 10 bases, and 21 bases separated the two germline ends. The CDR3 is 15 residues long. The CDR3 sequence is CAISEYPVGGTAAFF. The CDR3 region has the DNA TGTGCCATCAGTGAATACCCTGTAGGGGGGACGGCAGCTTTCTTT.

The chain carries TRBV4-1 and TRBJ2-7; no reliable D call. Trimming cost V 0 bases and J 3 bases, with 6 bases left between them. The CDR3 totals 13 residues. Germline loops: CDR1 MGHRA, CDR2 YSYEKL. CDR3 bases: TGCGCCAGCAGCCAAGAGTACAGCTACGAGCAGTACTTC. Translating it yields CASSQEYSYEQYF.

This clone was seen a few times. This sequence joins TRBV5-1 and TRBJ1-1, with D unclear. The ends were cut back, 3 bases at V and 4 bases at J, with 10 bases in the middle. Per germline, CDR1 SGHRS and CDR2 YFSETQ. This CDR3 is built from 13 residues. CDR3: CASSSRSRTEAFF. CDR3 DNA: TGCGCCAGCAGCTCCCGGAGCCGCACTGAAGCTTTCTTT.

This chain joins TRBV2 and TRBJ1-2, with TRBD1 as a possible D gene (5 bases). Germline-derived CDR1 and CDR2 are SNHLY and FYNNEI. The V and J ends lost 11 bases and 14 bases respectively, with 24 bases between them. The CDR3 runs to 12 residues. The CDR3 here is CAGRQLTPLGTF. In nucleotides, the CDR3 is TGTGCCGGGCGACAGCTTACGCCGCTGGGAACCTTC.

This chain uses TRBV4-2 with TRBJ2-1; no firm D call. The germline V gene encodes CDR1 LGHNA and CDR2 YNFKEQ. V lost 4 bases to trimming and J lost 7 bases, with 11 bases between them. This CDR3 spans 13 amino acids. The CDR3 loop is CASSLRGSNEQFF. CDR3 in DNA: TGTGCCAGCAGCCTCCGAGGATCAAATGAGCAGTTCTTC.

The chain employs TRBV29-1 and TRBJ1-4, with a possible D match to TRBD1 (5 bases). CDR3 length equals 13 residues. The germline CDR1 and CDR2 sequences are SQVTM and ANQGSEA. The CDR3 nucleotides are TGCAGTGTTACAGGCGTTACTAATGAAAAACTGTTTTTT. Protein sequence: CSVTGVTNEKLFF.

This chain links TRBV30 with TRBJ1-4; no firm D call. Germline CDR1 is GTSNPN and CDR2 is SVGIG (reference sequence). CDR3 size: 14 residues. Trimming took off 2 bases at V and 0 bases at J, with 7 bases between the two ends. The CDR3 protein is CAWSSQATNEKLFF. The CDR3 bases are TGTGCCTGGAGTTCCCAGGCAACTAATGAAAAACTGTTTTTT.

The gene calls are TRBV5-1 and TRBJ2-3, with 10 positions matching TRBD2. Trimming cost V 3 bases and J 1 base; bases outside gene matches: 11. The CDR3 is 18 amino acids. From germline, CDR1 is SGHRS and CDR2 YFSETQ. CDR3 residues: CASSSLGTSDPGTDTQYF. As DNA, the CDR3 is TGCGCCAGCAGCTCCCTCGGGACTAGCGACCCAGGCACAGATACGCAGTATTTT. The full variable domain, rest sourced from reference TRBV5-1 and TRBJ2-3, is KAGVTQTPRYLIKTRGQQVTLSCSPISGHRSVSWYQQTPGQGLQFLFEYFSETQRNKGNFPGRFSGRQFSNSRSEMNVSTLELGDSALYLCASSSLGTSDPGTDTQYFGPGTRLTVL.

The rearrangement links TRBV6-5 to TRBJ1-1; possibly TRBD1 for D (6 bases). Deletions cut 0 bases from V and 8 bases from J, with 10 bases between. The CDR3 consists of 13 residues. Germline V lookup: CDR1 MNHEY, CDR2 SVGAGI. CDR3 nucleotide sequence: TGTGCCAGCAGTTACTCGAGGGGGTGGGAAGCTTTCTTT. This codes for CASSYSRGWEAFF.

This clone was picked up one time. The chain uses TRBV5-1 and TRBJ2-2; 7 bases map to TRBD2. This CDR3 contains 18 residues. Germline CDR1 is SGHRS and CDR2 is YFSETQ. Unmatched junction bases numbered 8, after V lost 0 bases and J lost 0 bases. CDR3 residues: CASSLGPGSGTNTGELFF. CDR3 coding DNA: TGCGCCAGCAGCTTGGGCCCGGGGAGCGGGACGAACACCGGGGAGCTGTTTTTT.

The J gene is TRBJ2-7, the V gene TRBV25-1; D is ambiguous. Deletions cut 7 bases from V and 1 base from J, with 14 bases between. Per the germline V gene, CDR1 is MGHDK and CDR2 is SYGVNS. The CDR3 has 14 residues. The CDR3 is CASTPTYTSYEQYF. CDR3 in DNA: TGTGCCAGCACCCCGACATATACTTCCTACGAGCAGTACTTC.

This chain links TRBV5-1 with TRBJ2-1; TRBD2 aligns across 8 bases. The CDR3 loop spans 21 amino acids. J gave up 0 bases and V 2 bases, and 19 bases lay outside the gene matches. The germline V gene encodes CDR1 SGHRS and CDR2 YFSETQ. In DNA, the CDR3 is TGCGCCAGCAGCTTATTCTTGGTAGGACTAGCTGTCTCAAGCTCCTACAATGAGCAGTTCTTC. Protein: CASSLFLVGLAVSSSYNEQFF.

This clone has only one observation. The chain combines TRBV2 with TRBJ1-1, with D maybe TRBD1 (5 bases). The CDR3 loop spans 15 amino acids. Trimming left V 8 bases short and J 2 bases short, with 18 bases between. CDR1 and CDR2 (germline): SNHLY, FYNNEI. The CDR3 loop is CASVQGRVYNTEAFF. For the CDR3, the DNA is TGTGCCAGCGTTCAGGGACGGGTCTATAACACTGAAGCTTTCTTT.

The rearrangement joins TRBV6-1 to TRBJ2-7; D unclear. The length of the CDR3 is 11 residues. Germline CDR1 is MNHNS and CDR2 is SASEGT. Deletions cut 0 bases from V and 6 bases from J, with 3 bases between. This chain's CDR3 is CASSEATEQYF. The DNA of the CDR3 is TGTGCCAGCAGTGAAGCCACCGAGCAGTACTTC.